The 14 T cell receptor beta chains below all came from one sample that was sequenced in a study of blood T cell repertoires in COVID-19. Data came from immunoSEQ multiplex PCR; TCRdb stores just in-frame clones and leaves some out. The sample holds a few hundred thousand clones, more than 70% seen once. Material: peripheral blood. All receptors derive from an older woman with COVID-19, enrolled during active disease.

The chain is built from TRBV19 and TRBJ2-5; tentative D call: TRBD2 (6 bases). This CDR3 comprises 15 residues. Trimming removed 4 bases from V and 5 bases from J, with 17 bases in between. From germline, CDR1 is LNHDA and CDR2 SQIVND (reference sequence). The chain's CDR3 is CASSRPAGLGETQYF. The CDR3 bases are TGTGCCAGTAGTAGACCCGCGGGACTGGGGGAGACCCAGTACTTC.

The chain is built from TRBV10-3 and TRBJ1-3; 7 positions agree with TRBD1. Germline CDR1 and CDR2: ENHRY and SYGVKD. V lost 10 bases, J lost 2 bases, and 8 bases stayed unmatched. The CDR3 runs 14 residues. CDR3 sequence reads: CASRQGEAGNTIYF. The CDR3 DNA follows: TGTGCCAGCAGACAGGGTGAAGCTGGAAACACCATATATTTT.

The CDR3 is CASSLDQGVVTEAFF. The CDR3 coding sequence is TGCGCCAGCAGCTTGGACCAGGGCGTGGTAACTGAAGCTTTCTTT. The chain recombines TRBV5-1 with TRBJ1-1; possible D gene TRBD1, 5 bases. V was clipped by 0 bases and J by 5 bases, with 14 bases between them. The CDR3 length is 15 residues. CDR1 and CDR2 from the germline V gene are SGHRS and YFSETQ.

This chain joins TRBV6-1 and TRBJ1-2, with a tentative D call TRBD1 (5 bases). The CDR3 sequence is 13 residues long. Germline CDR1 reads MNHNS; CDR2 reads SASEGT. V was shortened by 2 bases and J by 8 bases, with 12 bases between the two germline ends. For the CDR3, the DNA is TGTGCCAGCAGTGAATCCAGGGAAGACGGCTACACCTTC. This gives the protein CASSESREDGYTF.

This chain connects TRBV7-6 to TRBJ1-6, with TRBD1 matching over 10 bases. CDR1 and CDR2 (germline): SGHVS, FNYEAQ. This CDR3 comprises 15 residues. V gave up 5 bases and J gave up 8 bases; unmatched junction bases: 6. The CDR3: CASSGRTGGYSPLHF. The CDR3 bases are TGTGCCAGCAGCGGGCGGACAGGGGGTTATTCACCCCTCCACTTT.

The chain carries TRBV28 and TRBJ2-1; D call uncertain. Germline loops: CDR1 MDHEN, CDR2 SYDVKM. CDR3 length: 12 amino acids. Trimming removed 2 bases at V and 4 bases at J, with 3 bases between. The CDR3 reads CASSLRYNEQFF. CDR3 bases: TGTGCCAGCAGTTTACGGTACAATGAGCAGTTCTTC.

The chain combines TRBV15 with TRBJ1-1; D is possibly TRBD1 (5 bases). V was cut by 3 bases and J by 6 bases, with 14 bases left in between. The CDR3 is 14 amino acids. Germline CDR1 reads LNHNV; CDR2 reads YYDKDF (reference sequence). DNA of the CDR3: TGTGCCACCAGCAGGGGAGGGGAAGGGGCTGAAGCTTTCTTT. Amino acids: CATSRGGEGAEAFF.

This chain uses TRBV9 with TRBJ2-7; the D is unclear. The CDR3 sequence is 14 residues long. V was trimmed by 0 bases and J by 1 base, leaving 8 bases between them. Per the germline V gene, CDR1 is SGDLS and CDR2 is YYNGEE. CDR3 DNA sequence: TGTGCCAGCAGCGTAGGAGGTTTGTCCTACGAGCAGTACTTC. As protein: CASSVGGLSYEQYF.

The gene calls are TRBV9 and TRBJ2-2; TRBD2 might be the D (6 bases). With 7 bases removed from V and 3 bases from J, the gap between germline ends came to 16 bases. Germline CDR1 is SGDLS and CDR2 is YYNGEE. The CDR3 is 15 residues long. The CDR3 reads CASHRGREYTGELFF. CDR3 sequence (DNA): TGTGCCAGCCATCGGGGACGGGAGTACACCGGGGAGCTGTTTTTT.

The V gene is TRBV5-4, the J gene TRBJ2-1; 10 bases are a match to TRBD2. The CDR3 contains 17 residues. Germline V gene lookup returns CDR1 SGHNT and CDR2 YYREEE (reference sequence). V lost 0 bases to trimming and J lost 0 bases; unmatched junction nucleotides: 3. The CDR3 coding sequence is TGTGCCAGCAGCTTGGGTCCTAGCGGGAGCTCCTACAATGAGCAGTTCTTC. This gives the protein CASSLGPSGSSYNEQFF.

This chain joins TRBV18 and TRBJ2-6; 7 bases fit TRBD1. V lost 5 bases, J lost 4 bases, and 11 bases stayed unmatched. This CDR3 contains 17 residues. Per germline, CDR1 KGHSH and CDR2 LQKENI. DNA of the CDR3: TGTGCCAGCTCAAACCCCCTTACAGGGGTCGGGGCCAACGTCCTGACTTTC. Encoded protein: CASSNPLTGVGANVLTF.

The CDR3 region is CATSGTSGAYNEQFF. Written as DNA, the CDR3 is TGTGCCACCAGTGGGACTAGCGGGGCCTACAATGAGCAGTTCTTC. V and J are TRBV24-1 and TRBJ2-1; 12 nucleotides agree with TRBD2. The CDR3 is 15 amino acids. Germline CDR1 KGHDR, CDR2 SFDVKD. V lost 5 bases and J lost 2; bases outside the gene matches: 0.

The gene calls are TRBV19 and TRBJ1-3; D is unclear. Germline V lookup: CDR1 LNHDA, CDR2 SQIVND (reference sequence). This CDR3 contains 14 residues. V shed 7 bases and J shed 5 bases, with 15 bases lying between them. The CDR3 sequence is CASTSGTGRNTIYF. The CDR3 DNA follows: TGTGCCAGTACCTCCGGCACGGGGAGAAACACCATATATTTT.

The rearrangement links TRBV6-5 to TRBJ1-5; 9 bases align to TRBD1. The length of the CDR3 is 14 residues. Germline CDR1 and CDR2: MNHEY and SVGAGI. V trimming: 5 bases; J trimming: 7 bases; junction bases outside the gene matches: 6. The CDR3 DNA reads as TGTGCCAGCAGTAGACAGGGGGAATCGCAGCCCCAGCATTTT. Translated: CASSRQGESQPQHF.